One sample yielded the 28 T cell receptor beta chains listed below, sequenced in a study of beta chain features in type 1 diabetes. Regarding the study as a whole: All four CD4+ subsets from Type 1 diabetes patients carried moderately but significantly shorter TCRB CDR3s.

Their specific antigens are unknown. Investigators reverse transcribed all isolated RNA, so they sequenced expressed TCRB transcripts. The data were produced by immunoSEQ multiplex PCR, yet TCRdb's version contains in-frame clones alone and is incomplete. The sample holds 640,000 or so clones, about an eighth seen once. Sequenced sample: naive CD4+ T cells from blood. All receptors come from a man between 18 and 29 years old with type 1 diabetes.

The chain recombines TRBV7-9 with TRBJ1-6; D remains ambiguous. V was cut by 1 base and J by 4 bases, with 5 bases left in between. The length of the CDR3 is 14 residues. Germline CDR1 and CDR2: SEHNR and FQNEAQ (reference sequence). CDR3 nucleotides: TGTGCCAGCAGCTTAGTAGGGTATAATTCACCCCTCCACTTT. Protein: CASSLVGYNSPLHF. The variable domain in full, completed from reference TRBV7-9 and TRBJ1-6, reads DTGVSQNPRHKITKRGQNVTFRCDPISEHNRLYWYRQTLGQGPEFLTYFQNEAQLEKSRLLSDRFSAERPKGSFSTLEIQRTEQGDSAMYLCASSLVGYNSPLHFGNGTRLTVT.

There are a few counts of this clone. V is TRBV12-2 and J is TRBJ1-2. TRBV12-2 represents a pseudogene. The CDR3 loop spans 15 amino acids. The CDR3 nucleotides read TGTGCAAGTCGCTTAGTTCGCGAACGTAACTATGGCTACACCTTC. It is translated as CASRLVRERNYGYTF.

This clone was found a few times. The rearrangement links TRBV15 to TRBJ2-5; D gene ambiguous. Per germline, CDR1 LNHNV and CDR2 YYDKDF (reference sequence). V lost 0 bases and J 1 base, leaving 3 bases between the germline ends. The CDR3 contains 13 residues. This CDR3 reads CATSRDPQETQYF. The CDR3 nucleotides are TGTGCCACCAGCAGAGATCCCCAAGAGACCCAGTACTTC.

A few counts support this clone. The CDR3 loop is CASSLGMHQETQYF. CDR3 DNA sequence: TGCGCCAGCAGCTTGGGGATGCACCAAGAGACCCAGTACTTC. The chain recombines TRBV5-1 with TRBJ2-5, with D unclear. V lost 0 bases, J lost 0 bases, and 6 bases lay in between. The length of the CDR3 is 14 residues. Germline CDR1 and CDR2: SGHRS and YFSETQ.

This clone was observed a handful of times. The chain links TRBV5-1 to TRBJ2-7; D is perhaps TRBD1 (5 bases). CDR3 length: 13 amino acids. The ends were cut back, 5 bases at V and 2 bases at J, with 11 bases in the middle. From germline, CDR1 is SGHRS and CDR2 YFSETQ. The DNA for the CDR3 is TGCGCCAGCAGACCAGGGTCCCCCTACGAGCAGTACTTC. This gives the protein CASRPGSPYEQYF.

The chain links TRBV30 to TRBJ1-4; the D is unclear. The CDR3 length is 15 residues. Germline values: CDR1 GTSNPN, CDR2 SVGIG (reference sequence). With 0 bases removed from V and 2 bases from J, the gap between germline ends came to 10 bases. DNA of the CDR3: TGTGCCTGGAGTGTACCCGGTATTACTAATGAAAAACTGTTTTTT. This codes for CAWSVPGITNEKLFF.

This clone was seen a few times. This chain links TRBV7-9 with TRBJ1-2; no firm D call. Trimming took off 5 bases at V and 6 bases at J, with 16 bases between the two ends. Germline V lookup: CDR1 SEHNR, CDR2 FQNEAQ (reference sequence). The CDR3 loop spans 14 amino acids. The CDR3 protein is CASSRDQMSDGYTF. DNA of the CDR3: TGTGCCAGCAGCCGCGACCAAATGAGTGATGGCTACACCTTC.

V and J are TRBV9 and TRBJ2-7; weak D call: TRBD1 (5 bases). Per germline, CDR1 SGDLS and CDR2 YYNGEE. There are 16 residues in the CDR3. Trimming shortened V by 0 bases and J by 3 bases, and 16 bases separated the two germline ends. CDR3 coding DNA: TGTGCCAGCAGCGTAGCCAGTTCACAGGTCGGCTACGAGCAGTACTTC. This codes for CASSVASSQVGYEQYF.

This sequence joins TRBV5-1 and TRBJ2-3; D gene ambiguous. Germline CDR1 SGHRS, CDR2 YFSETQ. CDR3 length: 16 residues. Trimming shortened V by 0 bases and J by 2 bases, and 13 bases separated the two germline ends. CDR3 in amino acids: CASSLEGAGITDTQYF. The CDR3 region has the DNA TGCGCCAGCAGCTTGGAAGGAGCCGGAATCACAGATACGCAGTATTTT. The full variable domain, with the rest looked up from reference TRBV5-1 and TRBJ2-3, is KAGVTQTPRYLIKTRGQQVTLSCSPISGHRSVSWYQQTPGQGLQFLFEYFSETQRNKGNFPGRFSGRQFSNSRSEMNVSTLELGDSALYLCASSLEGAGITDTQYFGPGTRLTVL.

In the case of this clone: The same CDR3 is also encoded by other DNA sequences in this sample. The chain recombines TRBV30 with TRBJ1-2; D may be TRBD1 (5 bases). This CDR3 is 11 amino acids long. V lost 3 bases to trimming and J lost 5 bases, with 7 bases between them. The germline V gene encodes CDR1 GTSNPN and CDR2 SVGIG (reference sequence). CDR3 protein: CAWSPGYGYTF. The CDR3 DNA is TGTGCCTGGAGCCCAGGGTATGGCTACACCTTC.

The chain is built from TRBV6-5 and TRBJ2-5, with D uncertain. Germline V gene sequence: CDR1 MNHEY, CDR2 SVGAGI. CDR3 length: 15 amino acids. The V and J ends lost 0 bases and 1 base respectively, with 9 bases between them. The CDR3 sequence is CASSYSLHSQETQYF. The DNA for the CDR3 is TGTGCCAGCAGTTACTCTCTCCACAGCCAAGAGACCCAGTACTTC.

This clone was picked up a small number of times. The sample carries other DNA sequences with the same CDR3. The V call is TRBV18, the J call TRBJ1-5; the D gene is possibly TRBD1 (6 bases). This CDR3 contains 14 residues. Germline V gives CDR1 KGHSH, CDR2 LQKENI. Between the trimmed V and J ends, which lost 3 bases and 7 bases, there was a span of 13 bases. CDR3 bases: TGTGCCAGCTCACCGGACAGCGGGAACCAGCCCCAGCATTTT. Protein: CASSPDSGNQPQHF.

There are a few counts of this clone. CDR3 DNA sequence: TGTGCCAGCAGCCCTTCACAAATGACTGGACCCCCCCTCCGTGATACGCAGTATTTT. Translation gives CASSPSQMTGPPLRDTQYF. The V call is TRBV9, the J call TRBJ2-3; D unclear. Per the germline V gene, CDR1 is SGDLS and CDR2 is YYNGEE. Trimming left V 4 bases short and J 6 bases short, with 30 bases between. The CDR3 has 19 amino acids.

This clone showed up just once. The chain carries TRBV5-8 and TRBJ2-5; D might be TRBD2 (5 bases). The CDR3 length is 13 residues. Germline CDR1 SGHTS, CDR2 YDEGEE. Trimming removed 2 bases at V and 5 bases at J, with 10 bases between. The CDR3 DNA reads TGTGCCAGCAGCTTCGACCAGCGGGAGACCCAGTACTTC. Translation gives CASSFDQRETQYF.

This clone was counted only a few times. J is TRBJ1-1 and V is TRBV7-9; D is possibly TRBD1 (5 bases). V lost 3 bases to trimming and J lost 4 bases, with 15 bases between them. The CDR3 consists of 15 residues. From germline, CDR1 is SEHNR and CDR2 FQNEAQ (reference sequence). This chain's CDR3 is CASSFYVGDLTEAFF. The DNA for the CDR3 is TGTGCCAGCAGCTTTTACGTTGGGGACCTCACTGAAGCTTTCTTT.

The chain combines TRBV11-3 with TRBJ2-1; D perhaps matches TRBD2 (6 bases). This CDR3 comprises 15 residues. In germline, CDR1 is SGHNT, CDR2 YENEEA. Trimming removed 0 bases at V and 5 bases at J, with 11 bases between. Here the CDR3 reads CASSLDSGGDNEQFF. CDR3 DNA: TGTGCCAGCAGCTTAGATAGTGGAGGGGACAATGAGCAGTTCTTC.

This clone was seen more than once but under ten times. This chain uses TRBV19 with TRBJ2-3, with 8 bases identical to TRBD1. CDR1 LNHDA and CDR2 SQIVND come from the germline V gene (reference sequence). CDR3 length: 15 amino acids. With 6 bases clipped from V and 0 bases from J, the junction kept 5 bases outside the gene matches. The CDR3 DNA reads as TGTGCCAGTAGCGAGACAGGGGCGAGCACAGATACGCAGTATTTT. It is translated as CASSETGASTDTQYF.

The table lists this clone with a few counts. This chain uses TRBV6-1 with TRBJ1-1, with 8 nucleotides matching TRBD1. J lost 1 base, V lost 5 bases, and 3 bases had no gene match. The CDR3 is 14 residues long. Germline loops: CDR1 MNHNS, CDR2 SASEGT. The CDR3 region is CASSWDRTNTEAFF. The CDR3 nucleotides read TGTGCCAGCAGTTGGGACAGGACGAACACTGAAGCTTTCTTT.

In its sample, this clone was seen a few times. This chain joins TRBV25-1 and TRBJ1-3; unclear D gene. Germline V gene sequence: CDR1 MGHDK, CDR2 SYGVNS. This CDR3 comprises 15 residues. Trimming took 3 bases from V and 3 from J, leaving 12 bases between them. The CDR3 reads CASSDHHWSGNTIYF. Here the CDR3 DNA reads TGTGCCAGCAGTGACCATCACTGGAGTGGAAACACCATATATTTT.

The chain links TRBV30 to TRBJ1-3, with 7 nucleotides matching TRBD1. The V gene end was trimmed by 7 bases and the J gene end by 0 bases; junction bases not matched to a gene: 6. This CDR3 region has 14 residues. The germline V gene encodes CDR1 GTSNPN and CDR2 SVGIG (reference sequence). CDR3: CASSQGVSGNTIYF. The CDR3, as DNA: TGTGCCTCCTCCCAGGGGGTCTCTGGAAACACCATATATTTT.

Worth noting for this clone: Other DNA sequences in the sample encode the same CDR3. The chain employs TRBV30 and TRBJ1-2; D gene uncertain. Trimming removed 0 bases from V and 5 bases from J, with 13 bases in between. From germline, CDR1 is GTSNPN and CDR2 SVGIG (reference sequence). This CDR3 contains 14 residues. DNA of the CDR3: TGTGCCTGGAGTGTACGCAGGTCGGGGTATGGCTACACCTTC. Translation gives CAWSVRRSGYGYTF. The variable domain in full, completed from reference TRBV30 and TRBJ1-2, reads SQTIHQWPATLVQPVGSPLSLECTVEGTSNPNLYWYRQAAGRGLQLLFYSVGIGQISSEVPQNLSASRPQDRQFILSSKKLLLSDSGFYLCAWSVRRSGYGYTFGSGTRLTVV.

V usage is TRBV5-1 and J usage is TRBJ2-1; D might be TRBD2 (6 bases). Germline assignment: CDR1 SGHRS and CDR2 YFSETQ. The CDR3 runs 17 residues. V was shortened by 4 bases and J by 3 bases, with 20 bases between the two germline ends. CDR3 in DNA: TGCGCCAGCAGCACGGGACTCCGTACCCTTGGCTACAATGAGCAGTTCTTC. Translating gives CASSTGLRTLGYNEQFF.

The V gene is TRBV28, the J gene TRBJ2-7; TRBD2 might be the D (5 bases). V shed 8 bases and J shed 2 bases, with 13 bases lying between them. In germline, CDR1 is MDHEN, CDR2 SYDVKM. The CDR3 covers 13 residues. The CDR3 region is CASLTLGAYEQYF. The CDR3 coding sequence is TGTGCCAGCTTGACCCTGGGAGCCTACGAGCAGTACTTC. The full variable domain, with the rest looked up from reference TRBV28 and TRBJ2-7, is DVKVTQSSRYLVKRTGEKVFLECVQDMDHENMFWYRQDPGLGLRLIYFSYDVKMKEKGDIPEGYSVSREKKERFSLILESASTNQTSMYLCASLTLGAYEQYFGPGTRLTVT.

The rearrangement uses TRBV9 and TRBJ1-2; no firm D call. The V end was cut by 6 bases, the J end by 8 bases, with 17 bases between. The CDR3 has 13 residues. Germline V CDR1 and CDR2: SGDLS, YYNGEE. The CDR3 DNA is TGTGCCAGCACCGTGGGTCTTCTATGGGGCTACACCTTC. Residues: CASTVGLLWGYTF. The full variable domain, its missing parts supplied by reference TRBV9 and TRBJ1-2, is DSGVTQTPKHLITATGQRVTLRCSPRSGDLSVYWYQQSLDQGLQFLIQYYNGEERAKGNILERFSAQQFPDLHSELNLSSLELGDSALYFCASTVGLLWGYTFGSGTRLTVV.

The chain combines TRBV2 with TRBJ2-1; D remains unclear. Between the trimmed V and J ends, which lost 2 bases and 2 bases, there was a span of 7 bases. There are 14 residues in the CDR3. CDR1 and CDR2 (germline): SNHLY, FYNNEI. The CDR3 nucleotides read TGTGCCAGCAGTGAACAGGCCGCCTACAATGAGCAGTTCTTC. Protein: CASSEQAAYNEQFF.

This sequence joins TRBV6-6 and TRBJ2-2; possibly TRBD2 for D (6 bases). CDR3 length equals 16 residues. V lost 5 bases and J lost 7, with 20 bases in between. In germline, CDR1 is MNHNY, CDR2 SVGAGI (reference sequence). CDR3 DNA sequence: TGTGCCAGCAGTCTCCACCGGGCCCCGGAGGGCGGGGAGCTGTTTTTT. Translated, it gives CASSLHRAPEGGELFF.

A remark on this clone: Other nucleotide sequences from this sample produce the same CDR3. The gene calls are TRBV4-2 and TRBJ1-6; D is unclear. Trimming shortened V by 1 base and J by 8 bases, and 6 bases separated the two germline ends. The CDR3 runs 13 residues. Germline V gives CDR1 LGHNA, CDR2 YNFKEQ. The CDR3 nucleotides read TGTGCCAGCAGCCAAGTGTTAGATTCACCCCTCCACTTT. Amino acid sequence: CASSQVLDSPLHF.

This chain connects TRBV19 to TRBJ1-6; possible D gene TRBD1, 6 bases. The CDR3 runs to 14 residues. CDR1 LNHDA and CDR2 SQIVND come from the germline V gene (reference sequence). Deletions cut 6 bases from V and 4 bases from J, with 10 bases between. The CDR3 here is CASSRGPYNSPLHF. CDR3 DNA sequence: TGTGCCAGTAGCCGGGGGCCTTATAATTCACCCCTCCACTTT. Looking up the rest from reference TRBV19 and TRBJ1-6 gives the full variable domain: DGGITQSPKYLFRKEGQNVTLSCEQNLNHDAMYWYRQDPGQGLRLIYYSQIVNDFQKGDIAEGYSVSREKKESFPLTVTSAQKNPTAFYLCASSRGPYNSPLHFGNGTRLTVT.